The subject of this entry is one T cell receptor (beta chain). These data come from a study of blood T cell repertoires in COVID-19. In the study overall: Sample material is recorded as cDNA or gDNA derived from T cells, B-cell-depleted T cells, or PBMCs.

There are 13 residues in the CDR3. Germline V gives CDR1 SGHTA, CDR2 FQGNSA. Trimming took 4 bases from V and 6 from J, leaving 13 bases between them. Per the original methods: Scientists estimated how many nucleated cells there were by amplifying reference gene primers. TCRdb's table, derived via immunoSEQ multiplex PCR, lists solely in-frame clones and lacks some. That table furnishes V, J and clone size, whereas the DNA furnished D and trimming. Here the sample spans 17,000 or so clones, around 73% being singletons. The chain links TRBV7-2 to TRBJ2-7; D is uncertain. This TCR was sampled from a man between 60 and 75 years old with active or convalescent COVID-19. The sequencing sample was made of peripheral blood. CDR3 residues: CASSSPHFPEQYF. In DNA, the CDR3 is TGTGCCAGCAGCTCCCCTCACTTCCCCGAGCAGTACTTC.